The T cell receptor beta chain under discussion was sequenced for a study of blood T cell repertoires in COVID-19. Study as a whole: Samples representing acute and convalescent COVID-19 were sourced from the United States, Italy and Spain. The cDNA or gDNA used as material had been derived from T cells, B-cell-depleted T cells, or PBMCs.

Original processing methods: Amplifying reference gene primers gave estimates of nucleated cell counts. Libraries were prepared by immunoSEQ multiplex PCR; TCRdb keeps only in-frame clonotypes and omits some of them. From that table come the V and J calls and clone size; the DNA was used to work out D and trimming. The sample has about 150,000 clones, 80% to 90% seen once. Germline CDR1 is SGHVS and CDR2 is FQNEAQ. Losses at the gene ends were 5 bases for V and 0 bases for J; bases not matched to a gene: 9. The CDR3 has 16 residues. Sequenced input: peripheral blood. The sequence was obtained from a woman in her 70s with acute or convalescent COVID-19. This chain connects TRBV7-8 to TRBJ2-7, with 8 bases fitting TRBD1. DNA for the CDR3: TGTGCCAGCAGCCGAGGACAGGGAGTCGCCTCCTACGAGCAGTACGTC. This sequence encodes CASSRGQGVASYEQYV.